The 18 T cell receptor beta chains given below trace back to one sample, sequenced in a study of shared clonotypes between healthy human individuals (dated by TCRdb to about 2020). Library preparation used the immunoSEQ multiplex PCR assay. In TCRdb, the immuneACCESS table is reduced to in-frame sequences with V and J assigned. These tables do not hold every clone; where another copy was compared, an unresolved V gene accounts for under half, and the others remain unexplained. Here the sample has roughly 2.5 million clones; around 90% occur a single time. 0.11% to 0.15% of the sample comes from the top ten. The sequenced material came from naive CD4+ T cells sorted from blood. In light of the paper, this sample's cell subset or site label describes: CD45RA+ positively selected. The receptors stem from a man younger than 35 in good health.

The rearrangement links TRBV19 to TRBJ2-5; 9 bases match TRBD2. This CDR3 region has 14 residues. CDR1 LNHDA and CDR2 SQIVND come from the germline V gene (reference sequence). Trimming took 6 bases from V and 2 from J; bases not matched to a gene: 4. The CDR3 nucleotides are TGTGCCAGTAGATTAGCGGGGGAACAAGAGACCCAGTACTTC. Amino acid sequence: CASRLAGEQETQYF.

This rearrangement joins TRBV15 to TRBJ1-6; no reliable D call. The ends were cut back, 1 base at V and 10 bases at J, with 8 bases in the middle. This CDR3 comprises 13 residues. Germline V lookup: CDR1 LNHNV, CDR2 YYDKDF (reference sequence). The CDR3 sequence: CATSRGLESPLHF. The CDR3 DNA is TGTGCCACCAGCAGAGGCCTTGAATCACCCCTCCACTTT.

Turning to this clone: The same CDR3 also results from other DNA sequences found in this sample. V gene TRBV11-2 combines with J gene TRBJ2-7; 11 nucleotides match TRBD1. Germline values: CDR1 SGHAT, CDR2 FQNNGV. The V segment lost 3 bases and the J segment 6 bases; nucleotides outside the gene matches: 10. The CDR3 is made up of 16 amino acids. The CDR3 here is CASSFLPGQGAGEQYF. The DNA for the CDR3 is TGTGCCAGCAGCTTCCTCCCTGGACAGGGGGCTGGCGAGCAGTACTTC.

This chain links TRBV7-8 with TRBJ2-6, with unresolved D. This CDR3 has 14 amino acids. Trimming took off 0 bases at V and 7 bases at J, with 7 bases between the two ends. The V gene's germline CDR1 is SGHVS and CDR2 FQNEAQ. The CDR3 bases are TGTGCCAGCAGCTTAGCCCGGTCAGCCAACGTCCTGACTTTC. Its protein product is CASSLARSANVLTF.

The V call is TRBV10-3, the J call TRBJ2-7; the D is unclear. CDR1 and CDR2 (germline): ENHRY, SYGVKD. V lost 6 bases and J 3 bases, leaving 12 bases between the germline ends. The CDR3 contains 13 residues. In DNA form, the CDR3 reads TGTGCCATCAGGGCCCCGGTAGTCTACGAGCAGTACTTC. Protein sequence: CAIRAPVVYEQYF.

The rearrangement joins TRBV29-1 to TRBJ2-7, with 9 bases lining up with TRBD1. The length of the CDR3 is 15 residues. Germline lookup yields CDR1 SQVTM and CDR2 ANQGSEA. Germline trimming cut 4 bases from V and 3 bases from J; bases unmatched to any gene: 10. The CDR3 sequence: CSVGSGTGSFYEQYF. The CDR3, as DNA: TGCAGCGTTGGAAGCGGGACAGGGTCATTCTACGAGCAGTACTTC.

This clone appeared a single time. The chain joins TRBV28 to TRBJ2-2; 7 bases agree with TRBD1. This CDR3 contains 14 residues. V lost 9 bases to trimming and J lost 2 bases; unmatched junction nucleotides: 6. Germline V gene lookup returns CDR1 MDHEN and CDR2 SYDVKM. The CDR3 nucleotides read TGTGCCAGTTTACAGGGGACCAACACCGGGGAGCTGTTTTTT. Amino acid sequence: CASLQGTNTGELFF.

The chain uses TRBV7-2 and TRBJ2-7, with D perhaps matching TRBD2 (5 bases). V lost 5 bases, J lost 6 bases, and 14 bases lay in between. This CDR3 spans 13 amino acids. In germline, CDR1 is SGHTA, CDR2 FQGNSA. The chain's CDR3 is CASSPRGLVEQYF. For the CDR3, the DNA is TGTGCCAGCAGCCCTAGAGGGCTCGTCGAGCAGTACTTC.

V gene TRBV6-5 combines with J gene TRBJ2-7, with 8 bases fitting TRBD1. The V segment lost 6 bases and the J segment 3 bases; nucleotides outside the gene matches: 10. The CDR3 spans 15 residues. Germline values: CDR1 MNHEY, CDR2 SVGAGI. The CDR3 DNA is TGTGCCAGCAGCCAGTCAGGGACAGGAATCTACGAGCAGTACTTC. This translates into CASSQSGTGIYEQYF.

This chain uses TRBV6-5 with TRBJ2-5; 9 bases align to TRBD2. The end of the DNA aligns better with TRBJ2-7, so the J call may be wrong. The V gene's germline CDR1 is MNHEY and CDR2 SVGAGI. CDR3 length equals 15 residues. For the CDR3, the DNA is TGTGCCAGCAGTTACACGCGGGAGGGTGTATACGAGCAGTACTTC. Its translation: CASSYTREGVYEQYF.

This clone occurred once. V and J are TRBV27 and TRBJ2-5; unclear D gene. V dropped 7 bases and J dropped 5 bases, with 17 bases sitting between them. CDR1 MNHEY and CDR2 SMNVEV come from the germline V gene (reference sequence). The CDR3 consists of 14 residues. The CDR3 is CASKGRPKAETQYF. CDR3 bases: TGTGCCAGCAAAGGCAGACCCAAGGCGGAGACCCAGTACTTC.

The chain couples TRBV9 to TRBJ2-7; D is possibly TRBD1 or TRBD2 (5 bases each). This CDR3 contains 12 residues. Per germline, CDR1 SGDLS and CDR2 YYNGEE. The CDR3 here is CASSGGTHKMYF. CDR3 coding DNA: TGTGCTTCGAGTGGTGGGACGCATAAGATGTACTTC.

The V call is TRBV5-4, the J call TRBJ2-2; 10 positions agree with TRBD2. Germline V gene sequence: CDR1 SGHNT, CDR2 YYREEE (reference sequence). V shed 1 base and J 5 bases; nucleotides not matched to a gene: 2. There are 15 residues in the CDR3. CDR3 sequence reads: CASSLTSGETGELFF. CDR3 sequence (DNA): TGTGCCAGCAGCTTGACTAGCGGGGAGACCGGGGAGCTGTTTTTT.

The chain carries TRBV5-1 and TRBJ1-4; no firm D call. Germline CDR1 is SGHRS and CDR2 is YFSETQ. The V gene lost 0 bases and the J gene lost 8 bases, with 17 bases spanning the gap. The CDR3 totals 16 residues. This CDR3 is CASSLGPVQSREKLFF. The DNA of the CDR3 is TGCGCCAGCAGCTTGGGACCAGTGCAGTCGCGAGAAAAACTGTTTTTT.

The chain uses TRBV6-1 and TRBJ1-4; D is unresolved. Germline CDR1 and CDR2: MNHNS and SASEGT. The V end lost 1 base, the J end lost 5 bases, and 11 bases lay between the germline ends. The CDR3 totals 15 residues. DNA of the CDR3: TGTGCCAGCAGTGAAGGGAACAGCTGGAATGAAAAACTGTTTTTT. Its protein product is CASSEGNSWNEKLFF.

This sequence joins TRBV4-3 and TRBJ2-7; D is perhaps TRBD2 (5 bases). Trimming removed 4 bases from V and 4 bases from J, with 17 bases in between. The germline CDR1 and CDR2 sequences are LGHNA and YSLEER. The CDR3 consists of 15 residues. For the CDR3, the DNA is TGCGCCAGCAGCCGACTTCCTGCGGGTGAATACGAGCAGTACTTC. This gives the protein CASSRLPAGEYEQYF.

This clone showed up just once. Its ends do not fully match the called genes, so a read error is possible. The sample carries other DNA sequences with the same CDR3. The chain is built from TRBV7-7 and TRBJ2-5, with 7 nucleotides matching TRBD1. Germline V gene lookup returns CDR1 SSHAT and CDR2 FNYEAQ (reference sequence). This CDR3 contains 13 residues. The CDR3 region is CASSLDREETQYF. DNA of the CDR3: TGTGCTAGCAGCCTAGACAGGGAAGAGACCCAGTACTTC.

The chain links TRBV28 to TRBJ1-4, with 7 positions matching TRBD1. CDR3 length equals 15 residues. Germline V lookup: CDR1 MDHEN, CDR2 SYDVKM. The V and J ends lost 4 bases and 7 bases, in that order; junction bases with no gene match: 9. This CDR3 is CASSSGTALGEKLFF. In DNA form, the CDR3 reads TGTGCCAGCAGTTCCGGGACAGCACTAGGTGAAAAACTGTTTTTT.